The 26 T cell receptor beta chains given below trace back to one sample, sequenced in a study of cytomegalovirus exposure and HLA in healthy donors. It was with 60 Vbeta and 13 Jbeta primers that the PCR ran. Sequencing was performed with immunoSEQ multiplex PCR; in TCRdb, only in-frame clones are kept and a portion is missing. The data show about 110,000 clones, 65% to 80% seen once. Sample: PBMCs. The receptors were sampled from a man aged 55 to 70 in good health and CMV-seronegative.

The chain combines TRBV7-2 with TRBJ1-4, with D maybe TRBD1 (6 bases). V was trimmed by 5 bases and J by 2 bases, leaving 12 bases between them. This CDR3 spans 15 amino acids. The V gene's germline CDR1 is SGHTA and CDR2 FQGNSA. The DNA of the CDR3 is TGTGCCAGCAGCGTACAGGGAGAGACTAATGAAAAACTGTTTTTT. It encodes CASSVQGETNEKLFF.

The chain has TRBV5-1 and TRBJ2-7; 7 nucleotides agree with TRBD1. Losses at the gene ends were 4 bases for V and 4 bases for J; bases not matched to a gene: 11. In germline, CDR1 is SGHRS, CDR2 YFSETQ. CDR3 length: 15 residues. CDR3 bases: TGCGCCAGCAGCCCTCCCGGGACAGTAGTGTACGAGCAGTACTTC. This codes for CASSPPGTVVYEQYF.

The chain links TRBV15 to TRBJ1-6; possibly TRBD1 for D (6 bases). Germline loops: CDR1 LNHNV, CDR2 YYDKDF (reference sequence). Trimming removed 5 bases from V and 9 bases from J, with 14 bases in between. This CDR3 spans 14 amino acids. Here the CDR3 DNA reads TGTGCCACCAGCTCGGGGACAATCTCTTCACCCCTCCACTTT. Its translation: CATSSGTISSPLHF.

The chain links TRBV6-5 to TRBJ2-3, with D perhaps TRBD1 (5 bases). The V gene's germline CDR1 is MNHEY and CDR2 SVGAGI. CDR3 size: 15 residues. Between the trimmed V and J ends, which lost 5 bases and 1 base, there was a span of 13 bases. CDR3 in amino acids: CASSRQPSGTDTQYF. The CDR3 nucleotides are TGTGCCAGCAGTCGACAGCCCTCGGGCACAGATACGCAGTATTTT.

This rearrangement joins TRBV29-1 to TRBJ2-4; D not certain. V was trimmed by 5 bases and J by 2 bases, leaving 10 bases between them. Per germline, CDR1 SQVTM and CDR2 ANQGSEA. The CDR3 covers 13 residues. The CDR3 coding sequence is TGCAGCGTTATGAGGCCCCCCAAAAACATTCAGTACTTC. It encodes CSVMRPPKNIQYF. Looking up the rest from reference TRBV29-1 and TRBJ2-4 gives the full variable domain: SAVISQKPSRDICQRGTSLTIQCQVDSQVTMMFWYRQQPGQSLTLIATANQGSEATYESGFVIDKFPISRPNLTFSTLTVSNMSPEDSSIYLCSVMRPPKNIQYFGAGTRLSVL.

The J gene is TRBJ1-5, the V gene TRBV19; the D is unclear. The CDR3 is 16 amino acids. Germline V gene data show CDR1 as LNHDA and CDR2 as SQIVND (reference sequence). V was trimmed by 0 bases and J by 4 bases, leaving 13 bases between them. The DNA of the CDR3 is TGTGCCAGTAGTATAGACCAGAACGAAGTAAATCAGCCCCAGCATTTT. Translation: CASSIDQNEVNQPQHF.

The table lists this clone with a few counts. The V call is TRBV7-6, the J call TRBJ2-3; TRBD1 or TRBD2 may be the D gene (7 bases each). The length of the CDR3 is 13 residues. The ends were cut back, 5 bases at V and 8 bases at J, with 14 bases in the middle. Germline V gene lookup returns CDR1 SGHVS and CDR2 FNYEAQ. The CDR3 DNA follows: TGTGCCAGCAGCGTAGACAGGGAGGGTACGCAGTATTTT. It specifies CASSVDREGTQYF.

This clone was seen a single time. The chain has TRBV11-2 and TRBJ2-5, with 9 bases aligning to TRBD1. The CDR3 is 15 amino acids. The V segment lost 5 bases and the J segment 2 bases; nucleotides outside the gene matches: 6. Germline CDR1 and CDR2: SGHAT and FQNNGV. The CDR3 region has the DNA TGTGCCAGCAGCCCCTCGGGGACAGGGCAAGAGACCCAGTACTTC. Translating it yields CASSPSGTGQETQYF.

The chain couples TRBV2 to TRBJ2-7; 11 bases are shared with TRBD2. CDR1 and CDR2 (germline): SNHLY, FYNNEI. The CDR3 has 15 amino acids. The V gene end was trimmed by 4 bases and the J gene end by 0 bases; junction bases not matched to a gene: 2. CDR3: CASSGLAGPSYEQYF. The CDR3 DNA reads TGTGCCAGCAGTGGACTAGCGGGGCCCTCCTACGAGCAGTACTTC.

The gene calls are TRBV6-5 and TRBJ1-2, with TRBD1 identical over 7 bases. V gave up 6 bases and J gave up 4 bases; unmatched junction bases: 11. Germline V lookup: CDR1 MNHEY, CDR2 SVGAGI. The CDR3 consists of 15 residues. The CDR3 here is CASSPGTARIYGYTF. In DNA, the CDR3 is TGTGCCAGCAGCCCCGGGACAGCCCGAATCTATGGCTACACCTTC.

The chain uses TRBV6-1 and TRBJ1-4; no clear D gene. Germline values: CDR1 MNHNS, CDR2 SASEGT. Trimming shortened V by 0 bases and J by 4 bases, and 9 bases separated the two germline ends. The CDR3 runs to 15 residues. The CDR3 sequence: CASSEARRVNEKLFF. The CDR3, as DNA: TGTGCCAGCAGTGAAGCGCGGAGGGTTAATGAAAAACTGTTTTTT.

This chain links TRBV10-3 with TRBJ1-2, with 10 bases matching TRBD1. Germline values: CDR1 ENHRY, CDR2 SYGVKD. The CDR3 covers 17 residues. After removal of 4 bases from V and 11 bases from J, the junction contained 19 bases not matched to a gene. CDR3 nucleotides: TGTGCCATCAGTGGGGGAGGGACAGGGGATTCGACTATGCGGTACACCTTC. This gives the protein CAISGGGTGDSTMRYTF.

The V call is TRBV10-3, the J call TRBJ1-1; D gene ambiguous. The germline V gene has CDR1 ENHRY and CDR2 SYGVKD. The CDR3 sequence is 17 residues long. V lost 4 bases, J lost 9 bases, and 27 bases lay in between. The CDR3 DNA reads as TGTGCCATCAGTGCCCATGGGCCCGAGATTGGCCTGGTCCAAGCTTTCTTT. Translation: CAISAHGPEIGLVQAFF.

The chain combines TRBV5-1 with TRBJ1-1; unclear D gene. Germline CDR1 reads SGHRS; CDR2 reads YFSETQ. The CDR3 spans 14 residues. Trimming took 4 bases from V and 5 from J, leaving 15 bases between them. The DNA for the CDR3 is TGCGCCAGCAGCACTGGACGGGCGGGGACTGAAGCTTTCTTT. This translates into CASSTGRAGTEAFF.

V is TRBV18 and J is TRBJ1-4; 7 bases match TRBD1. Germline assignment: CDR1 KGHSH and CDR2 LQKENI. J was trimmed by 2 bases and V by 0 bases; bases with no gene match: 3. The length of the CDR3 is 16 residues. CDR3 loop: CASSPPGGLTNEKLFF. CDR3 in DNA: TGTGCCAGCTCACCACCAGGGGGCCTGACTAATGAAAAACTGTTTTTT.

This chain uses TRBV7-2 with TRBJ1-2; possibly TRBD1 for D (5 bases). The length of the CDR3 is 14 residues. The V and J ends lost 1 base and 7 bases respectively, with 13 bases between them. Germline V gene data show CDR1 as SGHTA and CDR2 as FQGNSA. This CDR3 reads CASSLEQGRGGYTF. CDR3 in DNA: TGTGCCAGCAGCTTAGAGCAGGGTAGGGGTGGCTACACCTTC.

The CDR3 here is CASSRRWGTGASYEQYF. The CDR3 DNA is TGTGCCAGCAGCCGCAGGTGGGGCACAGGGGCGTCCTACGAGCAGTACTTC. The genes are TRBV4-2 and TRBJ2-7; 7 bases line up with TRBD1. V trimming: 4 bases; J trimming: 1 base; junction bases outside the gene matches: 13. The CDR3 spans 17 residues. From germline, CDR1 is LGHNA and CDR2 YNFKEQ.

The chain combines TRBV7-9 with TRBJ2-1; possible D gene TRBD1, 6 bases. The germline gives CDR1 SEHNR, CDR2 FQNEAQ (reference sequence). V was cut by 5 bases and J by 6 bases, with 23 bases left in between. The CDR3 runs to 17 residues. CDR3 in DNA: TGTGCCAGCAGCCTCACCCAGGGGCTCGCTTCTAGCAATGAGCAGTTCTTC. Translating it yields CASSLTQGLASSNEQFF.

The chain employs TRBV7-2 and TRBJ1-1; 8 nucleotides match TRBD1. The CDR3 is 15 amino acids. Germline-derived CDR1 and CDR2 are SGHTA and FQGNSA. Germline trimming cut 5 bases from V and 1 base from J; bases unmatched to any gene: 6. In DNA form, the CDR3 reads TGTGCCAGCAGCCTCCAGGGGGCGGGGAACACTGAAGCTTTCTTT. Encoded protein: CASSLQGAGNTEAFF. The full variable domain, rest sourced from reference TRBV7-2 and TRBJ1-1, is GAGVSQSPSNKVTEKGKDVELRCDPISGHTALYWYRQSLGQGLEFLIYFQGNSAPDKSGLPSDRFSAERTGGSVSTLTIQRTQQEDSAVYLCASSLQGAGNTEAFFGQGTRLTVV.

This chain connects TRBV30 to TRBJ2-5, with unresolved D. The end of the DNA fits TRBJ2-7 better, so the J call may be wrong. CDR1 GTSNPN and CDR2 SVGIG come from the germline V gene (reference sequence). The CDR3 length is 12 residues. CDR3 amino acids: CAWSVPGREQYF. CDR3 in DNA: TGTGCCTGGAGTGTACCCGGTCGCGAGCAGTACTTC.

The CDR3 protein is CASSPSATGVGEQYF. The CDR3 region has the DNA TGTGCCAGCAGTCCCTCTGCGACAGGGGTCGGCGAGCAGTACTTC. The J gene is TRBJ2-7, the V gene TRBV27, with 8 bases identical to TRBD1. The CDR3 is 15 residues long. Germline CDR1 is MNHEY and CDR2 is SMNVEV (reference sequence). V shed 5 bases, J shed 6 bases, and the junction held 12 bases outside the gene matches.

V usage is TRBV28 and J usage is TRBJ2-7; TRBD1 agrees at 10 bases. The germline gives CDR1 MDHEN, CDR2 SYDVKM. The CDR3 totals 14 residues. The ends lost 7 bases at V and 1 base at J; junction bases unmatched: 4. CDR3 coding DNA: TGTGCCAGCAAGGGACAGGGGCCTTCCTACGAGCAGTACGTC. Translated: CASKGQGPSYEQYV.

V and J are TRBV7-2 and TRBJ1-4; maybe TRBD1 (5 bases). The CDR3 has 15 residues. From germline, CDR1 is SGHTA and CDR2 FQGNSA. Trimming took off 1 base at V and 7 bases at J, with 13 bases between the two ends. This CDR3 reads CASSLDRRVAEKLFF. The DNA for the CDR3 is TGTGCCAGCAGCTTAGATCGCAGGGTAGCTGAAAAACTGTTTTTT.

The chain's CDR3 is CASSHTGTGGCEQYV. CDR3 sequence (DNA): TGCGCCAGCAGTCATACCGGGACAGGGGGCTGCGAGCAGTACGTC. This rearrangement joins TRBV23-1 to TRBJ2-7, with 12 nucleotides matching TRBD1. TRBV23-1 carries the ORF label, with uncertain function. V trimming: 3 bases; J trimming: 6 bases; junction bases outside the gene matches: 6. The CDR3 totals 15 residues.

The rearrangement uses TRBV4-3 and TRBJ1-2; 8 nucleotides line up with TRBD1. V shed 1 base, J shed 8 bases, and the junction held 9 bases outside the gene matches. CDR1 and CDR2 from the germline V gene are LGHNA and YSLEER. The CDR3 has 15 residues. The CDR3 protein is CASSQGDRSLSGYTF. The CDR3, as DNA: TGCGCCAGCAGCCAAGGGGACAGGTCTTTGAGCGGCTACACCTTC.

The CDR3 nucleotides read TGTGCCAGCGCTACAGGGAGAAGGAAAGCTTTCTTT. This gives the protein CASATGRRKAFF. This chain joins TRBV28 and TRBJ1-1; maybe TRBD1 (6 bases). This CDR3 region has 12 residues. Trimming cost V 8 bases and J 9 bases, with 16 bases left between them. Germline V gene lookup returns CDR1 MDHEN and CDR2 SYDVKM.